One sample yielded the 28 T cell receptor beta chains listed below, sequenced in a study of CD4 T cells in relation to SARS-CoV-2 and coronaviruses (TCRdb year 2021). CD4+ T cells from unexposed donors were collected before the COVID-19 pandemic (2011-2018). After roughly 11 days of culture, CD4+ T cells were isolated with the EasySep CD4+ T cell isolation kit. The method behind the library was the immunoSEQ multiplex PCR assay. TCRdb provides this immuneACCESS table in a form limited to in-frame rearrangements. Some clones are lacking; in checked studies, under half of them reflect an unresolved V gene, and why the rest are absent is not known. The sample profile shows around 15,000 clones; around four fifths of them were found once. About two fifths of the sample is held by the ten biggest clonotypes. These receptors' targets are unknown. Sequencing was done on a sample of CD4+ T cells from PBMCs, cultured in vitro. Every receptor here comes from a human donor in good health.

The chain joins TRBV5-1 to TRBJ2-1, with 11 bases fitting TRBD2. This CDR3 contains 16 residues. With V trimmed by 4 bases and J by 7 bases, 10 bases remained unmatched. Looked up from germline, CDR1 is SGHRS and CDR2 is YFSETQ. The CDR3 here is CASSPLLAGGLNEQFF. The CDR3, as DNA: TGCGCCAGCAGCCCCCTTTTAGCGGGAGGGTTAAATGAGCAGTTCTTC.

The chain employs TRBV6-6 and TRBJ1-2, with a weak D call TRBD1 (5 bases). The V end lost 7 bases, the J end lost 8 bases, and 14 bases lay between the germline ends. The CDR3 is made up of 12 amino acids. The germline V gene has CDR1 MNHNY and CDR2 SVGAGI (reference sequence). In DNA, the CDR3 is TGTGCCAGCAATGCCCAGGGTTGGGGCTACACCTTC. Translation: CASNAQGWGYTF.

This clone was counted between two and nine times. The chain links TRBV24-1 to TRBJ1-5, with D unclear. Germline CDR1 KGHDR, CDR2 SFDVKD. The CDR3 has 13 amino acids. V gave up 5 bases and J gave up 2 bases, with 6 bases separating them. CDR3: CATSGWGNQPQHF. CDR3 nucleotide sequence: TGTGCCACCAGTGGGTGGGGCAATCAGCCCCAGCATTTT.

This clone was recorded only once. This chain connects TRBV3-1 (or the pseudogene TRBV3-2) to TRBJ2-3; TRBD1 matches 8 bases. With V trimmed by 0 bases and J by 2 bases, 10 bases remained unmatched. From germline, CDR1 is LGHDT and CDR2 YNNKEL (reference sequence). CDR3 size: 18 residues. The CDR3 protein is CASSQEKRAGGLTDTQYF. CDR3 nucleotides: TGTGCCAGCAGCCAAGAAAAGAGGGCAGGGGGCCTCACAGATACGCAGTATTTT.

The gene calls are TRBV6-5 and TRBJ1-1, with no clear D. The CDR3 contains 15 residues. Trimming stripped 0 bases from V and 1 base from J, with 9 bases between. Germline V gene lookup returns CDR1 MNHEY and CDR2 SVGAGI. CDR3 region: CASSYSNSRNTEAFF. The CDR3 DNA sequence: TGTGCCAGCAGTTACTCTAATTCTAGGAACACTGAAGCTTTCTTT.

V usage is TRBV7-9 and J usage is TRBJ2-2; 9 bases line up with TRBD1. Trimming removed 7 bases from V and 6 bases from J; junction bases left unmatched: 12. The CDR3 totals 16 residues. Germline CDR1 and CDR2: SEHNR and FQNEAQ (reference sequence). CDR3 sequence: CASTSSGTGLAGELFF. DNA of the CDR3: TGTGCCAGCACGTCCTCCGGGACAGGGTTGGCCGGGGAGCTGTTTTTT.

A few counts support this clone. The CDR3 DNA is TGTGCCAGCAGCCATACAGAGGAGGGAAAGTCTGAAGCTTTCTTT. This translates into CASSHTEEGKSEAFF. V and J are TRBV6-4 and TRBJ1-1, with D hard to call. The ends were cut back, 6 bases at V and 6 bases at J, with 20 bases in the middle. This CDR3 comprises 15 residues. Germline V CDR1 and CDR2: MRHNA, SNTAGT.

V and J are TRBV28 and TRBJ1-5; no reliable D call. The germline CDR1 and CDR2 sequences are MDHEN and SYDVKM. The CDR3 has 14 amino acids. V was shortened by 5 bases and J by 11 bases, with 19 bases between the two germline ends. This chain's CDR3 is CASSATRRGKAQHF. In nucleotides, the CDR3 is TGTGCCAGCAGTGCCACCCGGCGGGGTAAGGCCCAGCATTTT.

The chain carries TRBV6-5 and TRBJ1-5, with D perhaps TRBD1 (5 bases). CDR1 and CDR2 (germline): MNHEY, SVGAGI. The length of the CDR3 is 15 residues. The V end lost 6 bases, the J end lost 2 bases, and 14 bases lay between the germline ends. CDR3 amino acids: CASRPPGVGNQPQHF. The CDR3, as DNA: TGTGCCAGCAGGCCCCCGGGGGTGGGCAATCAGCCCCAGCATTTT.

The rearrangement uses TRBV21-1 and TRBJ2-3; the table's D call of TRBD2 was not tested on the DNA. TRBV21-1 is labeled a pseudogene. The CDR3 sequence is 15 residues long. The CDR3 DNA follows: TGTGCCAGCAGCAGCCCTAGCGTCTCACATGATACGCAGTATTTT. It yields the protein CASSSPSVSHDTQYF.

The chain employs TRBV5-8 and TRBJ1-5; D gene ambiguous. CDR1 SGHTS and CDR2 YDEGEE come from the germline V gene. The germline V and J ends were trimmed by 2 bases and 6 bases, with 9 bases remaining between them. There are 13 residues in the CDR3. CDR3: CASSLYGFQPQHF. DNA for the CDR3: TGTGCCAGCAGCTTATACGGATTTCAGCCCCAGCATTTT.

The chain is built from TRBV4-1 and TRBJ2-3, with D possibly matching TRBD2 (6 bases). The germline V gene encodes CDR1 MGHRA and CDR2 YSYEKL. V was pared by 6 bases and J by 1 base, with 23 bases between. The CDR3 has 18 amino acids. CDR3 DNA: TGCGCCAGCAGTCAACCGGGACTCAAAAAAGCGGGCACAGATACGCAGTATTTT. Residues: CASSQPGLKKAGTDTQYF.

The CDR3 nucleotides read TGTGCCATCAGTGCTCAACAGGGGCTGTTTTTT. Its protein is CAISAQQGLFF. The J gene is TRBJ2-2, the V gene TRBV10-3, with a tentative D call TRBD1 (6 bases). The CDR3 has 11 amino acids. Germline CDR1 ENHRY, CDR2 SYGVKD. Between the trimmed V and J ends, which lost 4 bases and 13 bases, there was a span of 10 bases.

This clone was observed a handful of times. This sequence joins TRBV2 and TRBJ1-5; 8 nucleotides align to TRBD1. The length of the CDR3 is 15 residues. Germline CDR1 and CDR2: SNHLY and FYNNEI. V was pared by 3 bases and J by 6 bases, with 7 bases of the junction left unmatched. The DNA for the CDR3 is TGTGCCAGCAGTGAGCAGGGGGCTAGGGGTCAGCCCCAGCATTTT. Translation: CASSEQGARGQPQHF.

The CDR3 protein is CASSLASGDEQYF. CDR3 in DNA: TGTGCCAGCAGCTTGGCGTCTGGGGACGAGCAGTACTTC. This chain connects TRBV5-4 to TRBJ2-7; D is undetermined. The CDR3 runs 13 residues. Trimming removed 0 bases from V and 5 bases from J, with 9 bases in between. Germline CDR1 reads SGHNT; CDR2 reads YYREEE (reference sequence).

The rearrangement uses TRBV5-4 and TRBJ2-1; 12 positions agree with TRBD2. J was trimmed by 10 bases and V by 4 bases; bases with no gene match: 9. Germline V gene data show CDR1 as SGHNT and CDR2 as YYREEE (reference sequence). This CDR3 spans 15 amino acids. CDR3 amino acids: CASSGGTSGSIEQFF. The CDR3 DNA follows: TGTGCCAGCAGCGGTGGGACTAGCGGGTCGATAGAGCAGTTCTTC.

There are a few counts of this clone. The genes are TRBV21-1 and TRBJ2-2; the tabulated D call, TRBD2, remains unverified against the DNA. TRBV21-1 is a recognized pseudogene. CDR3 length equals 13 residues. The CDR3 nucleotides are TGTGCCAGCAGCAAAATAAACACCGGGGAGCTGTTTTTT. Protein: CASSKINTGELFF.

This clone was detected only once. V is TRBV7-2 and J is TRBJ2-5, with 8 bases lining up with TRBD2. The junction had 7 bases not matched to a gene; V was cut back by 6 bases and J by 4 bases. This CDR3 is built from 14 residues. CDR1 SGHTA and CDR2 FQGNSA come from the germline V gene. The CDR3 region is CASSKAGAGETQYF. In DNA, the CDR3 is TGTGCCAGCAGTAAAGCGGGAGCGGGAGAGACCCAGTACTTC.

The chain employs TRBV6-1 and TRBJ2-5; the D is unclear. CDR3 length: 15 residues. Germline V gene lookup returns CDR1 MNHNS and CDR2 SASEGT. The V end was cut by 1 base, the J end by 0 bases, with 9 bases between. In DNA, the CDR3 is TGTGCCAGCAGTGAAGGACACAAGTACCAAGAGACCCAGTACTTC. Translating gives CASSEGHKYQETQYF.

CDR3 DNA: TGTGCCAGCAGCTTAAATCCTAGCGGGAGGGCCGGCACCGGGGAGCTGTTTTTT. Amino acids: CASSLNPSGRAGTGELFF. The rearrangement joins TRBV7-3 to TRBJ2-2; 12 bases match TRBD2. The germline V gene has CDR1 SGHTA and CDR2 FQGTGA. Unmatched junction bases numbered 7, after V lost 1 base and J lost 4 bases. The CDR3 has 18 residues.

This chain connects TRBV5-1 to TRBJ1-1; D gene uncertain. This CDR3 is 14 amino acids long. Looked up from germline, CDR1 is SGHRS and CDR2 is YFSETQ. Trimming took 5 bases from V and 1 from J, leaving 12 bases between them. The CDR3 coding sequence is TGCGCCAGCAGATATTCATCAACGAACACTGAAGCTTTCTTT. It is translated as CASRYSSTNTEAFF. The full variable domain, its missing parts supplied by reference TRBV5-1 and TRBJ1-1, is KAGVTQTPRYLIKTRGQQVTLSCSPISGHRSVSWYQQTPGQGLQFLFEYFSETQRNKGNFPGRFSGRQFSNSRSEMNVSTLELGDSALYLCASRYSSTNTEAFFGQGTRLTVV.

V and J are TRBV10-1 and TRBJ2-2; 7 bases match TRBD1. The junction had 4 bases not matched to a gene; V was cut back by 6 bases and J by 0 bases. Germline-derived CDR1 and CDR2 are WNHNN and SYGVQD (reference sequence). The CDR3 loop spans 15 amino acids. CDR3 DNA sequence: TGCGCCAGCAGCAGAGGGACAGCGAACACCGGGGAGCTGTTTTTT. It translates to CASSRGTANTGELFF.

The rearrangement links TRBV13 to TRBJ2-3; no clear D. Germline lookup yields CDR1 PRHDT and CDR2 FYEKMQ (reference sequence). CDR3 length equals 12 residues. V lost 0 bases, J lost 5 bases, and 3 bases lay in between. The CDR3 coding sequence is TGTGCCAGCAGCTTAGGAGAAGATACGCAGTATTTT. Encoded protein: CASSLGEDTQYF.

The chain links TRBV30 to TRBJ2-1, with TRBD1 matching over 10 bases. V lost 3 bases to trimming and J lost 8 bases; unmatched junction nucleotides: 4. Germline CDR1 GTSNPN, CDR2 SVGIG (reference sequence). This CDR3 has 13 residues. The CDR3, as DNA: TGTGCCTGGAGGGGGACAGGGGTTGATGAGCAGTTCTTC. Its translation is CAWRGTGVDEQFF.

The chain links TRBV7-9 to TRBJ2-1, with D hard to call. CDR1 SEHNR and CDR2 FQNEAQ come from the germline V gene (reference sequence). The CDR3 has 12 residues. The V and J ends lost 8 bases and 5 bases respectively, with 10 bases between them. CDR3 protein: CASDAAHNEQFF. The CDR3 DNA reads TGTGCCAGCGACGCGGCCCACAATGAGCAGTTCTTC.

The sample holds one count of this clone. The chain joins TRBV24-1 to TRBJ2-7, with a tentative D call TRBD1 (6 bases). Germline V gene data show CDR1 as KGHDR and CDR2 as SFDVKD. The V and J ends lost 7 bases and 3 bases respectively, with 18 bases between them. This CDR3 comprises 15 residues. Here the CDR3 reads CATSPGRDTYYEQYF. The CDR3 DNA sequence: TGTGCCACCAGCCCCGGCCGGGACACTTACTACGAGCAGTACTTC.

This chain joins TRBV27 and TRBJ2-7; maybe TRBD1 (5 bases). The V end was cut by 2 bases, the J end by 6 bases, with 17 bases between. Germline CDR1 reads MNHEY; CDR2 reads SMNVEV (reference sequence). CDR3 length: 15 amino acids. This CDR3 is CASSLTWGPSGEQYF. Here the CDR3 DNA reads TGTGCCAGCAGTTTAACGTGGGGCCCGTCGGGCGAGCAGTACTTC.

This clone was detected once. In nucleotides, the CDR3 is TGCAGTGCTAGGGGGTTAGAAGGCTACACCTTC. Its translation: CSARGLEGYTF. The rearrangement links TRBV20-1 to TRBJ1-2; the D is unclear. Trimming shortened V by 3 bases and J by 8 bases, and 10 bases separated the two germline ends. Germline V gene sequence: CDR1 DFQATT, CDR2 SNEGSKA (reference sequence). The CDR3 is 11 residues long.